The clone carrying this TCR beta chain was found a few times. The germline V gene encodes CDR1 SGHKS and CDR2 YYEKEE (reference sequence). The J segment lost 8 bases and the V segment lost 0 bases, leaving 5 bases of the junction unmatched. The CDR3 loop spans 15 amino acids. This entry comes from a study of blood T cell repertoires in COVID-19. As handled by the study authors: From reference gene primer amplification, estimates of nucleated cell counts were derived. The method was immunoSEQ multiplex PCR; TCRdb's version includes in-frame clones alone and lacks a portion of them. V and J calls plus clone size are reproduced from that table; the DNA served to infer D and trimming. The profile shows about 72,000 clones, approximately 86% of them singletons.

V and J are TRBV5-5 and TRBJ1-4; the match to TRBD1 covers 9 bases. The clonotype comes from a man in his 60s with acute or convalescent COVID-19. Sequencing used peripheral blood. For the CDR3, the DNA is TGTGCCAGCAGCTTGGGGACAGGGGTAGGGGAAAAACTGTTTTTT. It yields the protein CASSLGTGVGEKLFF.